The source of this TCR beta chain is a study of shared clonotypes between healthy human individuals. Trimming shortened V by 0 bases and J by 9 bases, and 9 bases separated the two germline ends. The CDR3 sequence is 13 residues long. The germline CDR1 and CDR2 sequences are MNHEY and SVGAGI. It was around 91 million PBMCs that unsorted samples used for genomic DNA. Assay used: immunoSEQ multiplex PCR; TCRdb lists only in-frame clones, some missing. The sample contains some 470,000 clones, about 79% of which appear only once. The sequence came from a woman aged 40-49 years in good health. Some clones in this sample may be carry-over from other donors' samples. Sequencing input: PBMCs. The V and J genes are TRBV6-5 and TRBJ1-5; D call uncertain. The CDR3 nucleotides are TGTGCCAGCAGTTACTCTCGGGTTTGGCCCCAGCATTTT. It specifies CASSYSRVWPQHF.